The present T cell receptor (beta chain) was sequenced within a study of T-cell memory formation after mild COVID-19. TCRdb redid the calling of the 5' RACE reads with MiXCR, one entry per CDR3 protein. Of approximately 260,000 distinct CDR3 sequences listed, 16% are singletons. This clonotype turned up a few times. Sequencing was done on a sample of PBMCs or a T cell subset sorted from them (not recorded which). The clonotype was recovered from a man younger than 35 who had mild COVID-19 (a few samples of this study predate the infection). Cell type and time point are not known.

CDR3 nucleotides: TGCAGCGTGGGGAAGAGGGAAAAACTGTTTTTT. Amino acids: CSVGKREKLFF. The V gene is TRBV29-1, the J gene TRBJ1-4; D gene uncertain. This CDR3 is 11 amino acids long. Germline V lookup: CDR1 SQVTM, CDR2 ANQGSEA. V was trimmed by 6 bases and J by 8 bases, leaving 10 bases between them.